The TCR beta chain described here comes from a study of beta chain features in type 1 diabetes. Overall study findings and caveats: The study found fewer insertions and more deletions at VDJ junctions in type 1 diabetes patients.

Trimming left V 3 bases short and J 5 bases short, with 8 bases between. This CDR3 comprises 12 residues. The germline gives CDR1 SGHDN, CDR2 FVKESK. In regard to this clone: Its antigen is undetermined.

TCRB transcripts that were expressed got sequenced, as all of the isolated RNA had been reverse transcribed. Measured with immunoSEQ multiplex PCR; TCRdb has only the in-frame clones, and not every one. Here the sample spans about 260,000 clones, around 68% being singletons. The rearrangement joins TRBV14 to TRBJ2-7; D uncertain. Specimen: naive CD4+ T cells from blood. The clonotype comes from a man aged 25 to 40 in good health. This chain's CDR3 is CASSHRRHEQYF. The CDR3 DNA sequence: TGTGCCAGCAGCCATAGAAGGCACGAGCAGTACTTC.